This is a list of T cell receptor beta chains from one sample in a study of OX40 agonist ivuxolimab in advanced cancers. Method: immunoSEQ multiplex PCR; TCRdb's copy keeps in-frame clones and lacks some. The sample holds about 64,000 clones, 88% seen once. Sequencing was performed on CD4+ or CD8+ T cells sorted from blood, taken in a trial of the OX40 agonist ivuxolimab. All receptors come from an adult with an advanced solid tumor such as melanoma, head and neck, liver or kidney cancer. Both conserved end residues are part of each CDR3. A D gene is named only where the DNA matches it firmly. Clone size is shown for a subset of rows, as once, few, many or a class of expanded clone.

V: TRBV7-3; J: TRBJ1-6; D: -; size: -; CDR3: CASSLAGLGTPLHF; DNA: TGTGCCAGCAGCTTAGCAGGCTTGGGGACACCCCTCCACTTT
V: TRBV9; J: TRBJ2-3; D: TRBD1; size: -; CDR3: CASSATGVSSTDTQYF; DNA: TGTGCCAGCAGCGCCACAGGGGTATCTAGCACAGATACGCAGTATTTT
V: TRBV11-1; J: TRBJ2-5; D: -; size: -; CDR3: CASSPGPVGETQYF; DNA: TGTGCCAGCAGCCCGGGACCCGTGGGGGAGACCCAGTACTTC
V: TRBV7-3; J: TRBJ2-2; D: TRBD2; size: -; CDR3: CASSPSGTTNTGELFF; DNA: TGTGCCAGCAGCCCGTCGGGGACTACGAACACCGGGGAGCTGTTTTTT
V: TRBV10-3; J: TRBJ2-3; D: TRBD2; size: -; CDR3: CAIRPLAGGLDTQYF; DNA: TGTGCCATCAGACCACTAGCGGGAGGACTAGATACGCAGTATTTT
V: TRBV30; J: TRBJ2-5; D: -; size: -; CDR3: CAWSVGETQYF; DNA: TGTGCCTGGAGTGTAGGGGAGACCCAGTACTTC
V: TRBV6-6; J: TRBJ1-6; D: -; size: once; CDR3: CASTLNRKSPLHF; DNA: TGTGCCAGCACTTTAAACAGGAAGTCACCCCTCCACTTT
V: TRBV5-1; J: TRBJ1-1; D: -; size: few; CDR3: CASNEQNTEAFF; DNA: TGCGCCAGCAACGAGCAGAACACTGAAGCTTTCTTT
V: TRBV6-1; J: TRBJ2-2; D: TRBD2; size: -; CDR3: CASNLAGAGELFF; DNA: TGTGCCAGCAACCTAGCGGGAGCCGGGGAGCTGTTTTTT
V: TRBV18; J: TRBJ2-5; D: TRBD2; size: -; CDR3: CASSPLASSGRGETQYF; DNA: TGTGCCAGCTCACCACTGGCGTCTAGCGGGAGAGGTGAGACCCAGTACTTC
V: TRBV27; J: TRBJ2-1; D: TRBD2; size: -; CDR3: CASTFSHRPSGSHEQFF; DNA: TGTGCCAGCACCTTTTCTCACCGTCCTAGCGGGAGCCATGAGCAGTTCTTC
V: TRBV19; J: TRBJ1-4; D: -; size: -; CDR3: CASSIEGQSNEKLFF; DNA: TGTGCCAGTAGTATAGAGGGACAATCCAATGAAAAACTGTTTTTT
V: TRBV6-1; J: TRBJ1-5; D: -; size: -; CDR3: CASSGGGGVIEPQHF; DNA: TGTGCCAGCAGCGGGGGAGGAGGGGTGATCGAGCCCCAGCATTTT
V: TRBV4-1; J: TRBJ1-4; D: -; size: -; CDR3: CASSQEGTRQATNEKLFF; DNA: TGCGCCAGCAGCCAAGAGGGGACCCGACAGGCAACTAATGAAAAACTGTTTTTT
V: TRBV30; J: TRBJ1-1; D: -; size: -; CDR3: CAWGRKNTEAFF; DNA: TGTGCCTGGGGGAGGAAGAACACTGAAGCTTTCTTT
V: TRBV28; J: TRBJ2-4; D: -; size: -; CDR3: CASSRAGLAKNIQYF; DNA: TGTGCCAGCAGTAGGGCGGGGCTAGCCAAAAACATTCAGTACTTC
V: TRBV5-1; J: TRBJ2-3; D: -; size: -; CDR3: CASRGQLRDTQYF; DNA: TGCGCCAGTCGCGGGCAGCTCCGGGATACGCAGTATTTT
V: TRBV18; J: TRBJ2-5; D: -; size: once; CDR3: CASSPLNRGETQYF; DNA: TGTGCCAGCTCACCATTGAACCGCGGAGAGACCCAGTACTTC
V: TRBV12-5; J: TRBJ1-1; D: -; size: -; CDR3: CASGLVQGGITEAFF; DNA: TGTGCTAGTGGTTTGGTACAGGGAGGGATCACTGAAGCTTTCTTT
V: TRBV7-9; J: TRBJ2-7; D: -; size: -; CDR3: CASSPVTYEQYF; DNA: TGTGCCAGCAGCCCAGTCACCTACGAGCAGTACTTC
V: TRBV27; J: TRBJ2-3; D: -; size: -; CDR3: CASSSPDRTDTQYF; DNA: TGTGCCAGCAGTTCGCCCGACAGAACAGATACGCAGTATTTT
V: TRBV7-8; J: TRBJ1-6; D: TRBD1; size: -; CDR3: CASSLRAGGNSPLHF; DNA: TGTGCCAGCAGCTTAAGGGCAGGGGGGAATTCACCCCTCCACTTT
V: TRBV5-1; J: TRBJ2-7; D: -; size: -; CDR3: CASSLEGYEQYF; DNA: TGCGCCAGCAGCTTGGAGGGTTACGAGCAGTACTTC
V: TRBV5-4; J: TRBJ2-1; D: TRBD2; size: once; CDR3: CASSLVRMGRGNEQFF; DNA: TGTGCCAGCAGCTTGGTTAGAATGGGGAGGGGCAATGAGCAGTTCTTC
V: TRBV29-1; J: TRBJ2-1; D: TRBD2; size: -; CDR3: CSVLLAGAGEQFF; DNA: TGCAGCGTTCTTCTAGCGGGAGCGGGTGAGCAGTTCTTC
V: TRBV2; J: TRBJ2-7; D: -; size: once; CDR3: CASRQRDTYEQYF; DNA: TGTGCCAGCCGACAGAGAGATACCTACGAGCAGTACTTC
V: TRBV18; J: TRBJ2-7; D: -; size: -; CDR3: CASSPWTAGYEQYF; DNA: TGTGCCAGCTCACCCTGGACAGCCGGCTACGAGCAGTACTTC
V: TRBV5-1; J: TRBJ2-6; D: TRBD2; size: -; CDR3: CASSFAGGSQSVLTF; DNA: TGCGCCAGCAGCTTTGCGGGGGGGTCCCAGAGCGTCCTGACTTTC
V: TRBV6-1; J: TRBJ1-2; D: TRBD1; size: -; CDR3: CAGSGQGLGYTF; DNA: TGTGCCGGCTCCGGACAGGGACTTGGCTACACCTTC
V: TRBV6-6; J: TRBJ1-1; D: -; size: -; CDR3: CASTPTGSTEAFF; DNA: TGTGCCAGCACCCCGACAGGATCTACTGAAGCTTTCTTT
V: TRBV10-3; J: TRBJ1-4; D: TRBD1; size: -; CDR3: CAISARGEGEKLFF; DNA: TGTGCCATCAGCGCCAGGGGGGAGGGTGAAAAACTGTTTTTT
V: TRBV30; J: TRBJ1-2; D: TRBD1; size: -; CDR3: CAGTGGADIGYTF; DNA: TGTGCCGGCACAGGGGGCGCAGATATTGGCTACACCTTC
V: TRBV6-5; J: TRBJ1-3; D: TRBD1; size: -; CDR3: CASSRVQGRGNTIYF; DNA: TGTGCCAGCAGTCGCGTACAGGGGAGGGGAAACACCATATATTTT
V: TRBV6-6; J: TRBJ1-2; D: -; size: -; CDR3: CASSYSRGHYGYTF; DNA: TGTGCCAGCAGTTACTCGCGGGGGCATTATGGCTACACCTTC
V: TRBV7-2; J: TRBJ1-5; D: TRBD1; size: few; CDR3: CASSYGQGAWPQHF; DNA: TGTGCCAGCAGCTATGGACAGGGGGCGTGGCCCCAGCATTTT
V: TRBV6-1; J: TRBJ1-3; D: -; size: few; CDR3: CASTSSGNTIYF; DNA: TGTGCCAGCACGTCCTCTGGAAACACCATATATTTT
V: TRBV7-3; J: TRBJ1-1; D: TRBD1; size: many; CDR3: CASRRQGQMNTEAFF; DNA: TGTGCCAGCAGACGACAGGGTCAGATGAACACTGAAGCTTTCTTT
V: TRBV27; J: TRBJ1-5; D: -; size: -; CDR3: CASSPTRTYQPQHF; DNA: TGTGCCAGCAGTCCTACTCGGACGTATCAGCCCCAGCATTTT
V: TRBV28; J: TRBJ2-7; D: -; size: few; CDR3: CASSQRYEQYF; DNA: TGTGCCAGCAGCCAAAGGTACGAGCAGTACTTC
V: TRBV27; J: TRBJ1-2; D: -; size: -; CDR3: CASSLSGVHGYTF; DNA: TGTGCCAGCAGTTTATCGGGGGTACATGGCTACACCTTC
V: TRBV2; J: TRBJ2-1; D: TRBD2; size: few; CDR3: CASSDTASGIRNEQFF; DNA: TGTGCCAGCAGTGATACGGCTAGCGGGATCCGCAATGAGCAGTTCTTC
V: TRBV19; J: TRBJ2-7; D: TRBD1; size: medium-sized; CDR3: CASSIGRGPTYEQYF; DNA: TGTGCCAGTAGTATAGGCAGGGGGCCTACCTACGAGCAGTACTTC
V: TRBV29-1; J: TRBJ1-1; D: TRBD1; size: -; CDR3: CSVVLTGVNTEAFF; DNA: TGCAGCGTCGTACTGACAGGGGTGAACACTGAAGCTTTCTTT
V: TRBV4-1; J: TRBJ2-1; D: -; size: few; CDR3: CASSLFGGLSTASSSYNEQFF; DNA: TGCGCCAGCAGCCTTTTCGGAGGACTTAGTACTGCTTCTAGCTCCTACAATGAGCAGTTCTTC
V: TRBV5-1; J: TRBJ2-1; D: -; size: -; CDR3: CASSLAYNSYNEQFF; DNA: TGCGCCAGCAGCTTGGCTTACAACTCCTACAATGAGCAGTTCTTC
V: TRBV28; J: TRBJ1-4; D: -; size: -; CDR3: CASSFPGGRGEKLFF; DNA: TGTGCCAGCAGTTTCCCGGGGGGGAGAGGAGAAAAACTGTTTTTT
V: TRBV28; J: TRBJ2-7; D: -; size: few; CDR3: CASRRRLTYEQYF; DNA: TGTGCCAGCAGGCGACGCCTTACCTACGAGCAGTACTTC